This T cell receptor beta chain was identified during a study of blood T cell repertoires in COVID-19. V was trimmed by 1 base and J by 8 bases, leaving 9 bases between them. This CDR3 spans 13 amino acids. The protocol was immunoSEQ multiplex PCR, while the TCRdb copy is restricted to in-frame clones and leaves out a portion. The data show fewer than 250,000 clones, with about 86% seen just once and 3.5% to 4% held by the top ten. Only one count was recorded for this clone. Sequencing was performed on PBMCs or T cells enriched from blood (not recorded which). The V and J genes are TRBV12-3 or TRBV12-4 and TRBJ2-1, with a possible D match to TRBD1 (5 bases). The receptor's source is a woman in her thirties or forties with acute COVID-19. The DNA of the CDR3 is TGTGCCAGCAGTTTAGGAAGGGGCGATGAGCAGTTCTTC. Protein sequence: CASSLGRGDEQFF.